This TCR beta chain was identified during a study of early T cells in non-severe SARS-CoV-2 infection. As for the study in general: Unsorted whole-blood RNA was sequenced in bulk, leaving chains unpaired.

Tagging with unique molecular identifiers was applied to individual cDNA molecules. MiXCR was run by TCRdb on the 5' RACE reads, yielding one entry per CDR3 protein. The data show around 80,000 distinct CDR3 sequences, around 10% seen once. Notes on this clonotype: Its antigen is still unknown.

Study-level findings and limits: In VDJdb matching, anti-spike CD8 responses were favored while private and CD4 specificities went missing.

In germline, CDR1 is SEHNR, CDR2 FQNEAQ (reference sequence). CDR3 length: 14 residues. Trimming left V 5 bases short and J 5 bases short, with 15 bases between. This chain uses TRBV7-9 with TRBJ2-5; no clear D. This sequence was found in an adult who was a healthcare worker with PCR-confirmed SARS-CoV-2 infection or an uninfected control (not recorded which). The sample consisted of whole blood, taken at baseline. DNA for the CDR3: TGTGCCAGCAGCCCCCCTTCGGCACCGGAGACCCAGTACTTC. This translates into CASSPPSAPETQYF.